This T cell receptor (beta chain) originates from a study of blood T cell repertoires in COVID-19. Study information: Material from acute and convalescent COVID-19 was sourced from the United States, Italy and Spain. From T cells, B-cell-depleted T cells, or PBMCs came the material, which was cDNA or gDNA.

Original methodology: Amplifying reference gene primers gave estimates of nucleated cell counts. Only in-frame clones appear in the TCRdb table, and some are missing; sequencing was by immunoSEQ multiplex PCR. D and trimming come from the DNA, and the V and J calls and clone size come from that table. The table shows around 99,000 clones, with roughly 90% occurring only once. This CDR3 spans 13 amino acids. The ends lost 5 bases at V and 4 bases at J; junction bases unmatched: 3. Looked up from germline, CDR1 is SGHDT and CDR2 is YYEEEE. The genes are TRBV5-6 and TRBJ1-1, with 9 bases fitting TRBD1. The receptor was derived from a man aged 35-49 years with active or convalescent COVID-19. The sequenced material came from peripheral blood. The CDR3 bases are TGTGCCAGCAGTCGGGACAGGGTCACTGAAGCTTTCTTT. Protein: CASSRDRVTEAFF.